The entry that follows covers one TCR beta chain sequence. The antigen is unknown. The table came from immunoSEQ multiplex PCR; TCRdb's copy has only in-frame clones and leaves some out. This repertoire shows 70,000 to 85,000 clones, 94% found once; its top ten account for 11%. The CDR3 is made up of 15 amino acids. CDR1 is WSHSY, CDR2 SAAADI, per germline. J gave up 3 bases and V 7 bases, and 11 bases lay outside the gene matches. The sample originates from a study of OX40 agonist ivuxolimab in advanced cancers. Study-wide background: Patients in the trial were receiving intravenous ivuxolimab every 2 weeks, at doses of 0.01 to 10 mg/kg. Whole-study findings and limits: Some patients without response likewise showed low normalized clonal expansion.

Specimen: CD4+ or CD8+ T cells sorted from blood, collected in a trial of the OX40 agonist ivuxolimab. The TCR comes from an adult with an advanced solid tumor such as melanoma, head and neck, liver or kidney cancer. The V call is TRBV10-2, the J call TRBJ2-7; 8 bases agree with TRBD2. CDR3: CASIQTGLAGYEQYF. The CDR3 DNA sequence: TGCGCCAGCATTCAAACGGGGCTAGCGGGCTACGAGCAGTACTTC.